This entry concerns a single T cell receptor beta chain. CDR3 length: 15 residues. Germline V gene lookup returns CDR1 SGHTS and CDR2 YDEGEE. Using immunoSEQ multiplex PCR, the repertoire was profiled, and TCRdb retains in-frame clones only, with some absent. The table shows some 700,000 clones, with more than 75% occurring only once. The data originate from a study of shared T cell receptors in the human thymus. The same data also went into a second study, on human thymus T cells. From that paper: Donors were healthy Finnish babies undergoing corrective operations for congenital heart defects. The thymus tissue came from resections taken during corrective heart surgery. Usage of V and J genes appeared biased in thymic and blood repertoires.

The chain employs TRBV5-8 and TRBJ1-1, with D unclear. The clonotype was recovered from a boy less than two years old with a congenital heart defect. The sample was thymocytes. CDR3 protein: CAPADSSVEYTEAFF. The CDR3 DNA is TGTGCACCAGCAGATTCATCGGTGGAGTACACTGAAGCTTTCTTT.